The rows below give T cell receptor beta chains drawn from one sample of a study of response to subunit inactivated influenza vaccine. TCRdb itself ran the RT-PCR reads through MiXCR, one entry per CDR3 protein. The sample lists fewer than 350,000 distinct CDR3 sequences, roughly 22% seen once, with roughly a tenth in the top ten. The sample consisted of PBMCs from blood, taken 21 months after vaccination. These receptors all stem from a man aged 50 to 75 who received an inactivated influenza vaccine. Both conserved end residues are part of each CDR3. A D gene is named only where the DNA matches it firmly. The listing skips clone size in some rows; elsewhere it reads once, few, many or a size class.

V gene	D gene	clone size	J gene	CDR3 protein	CDR3 DNA
TRBV20-1	TRBD2	.	TRBJ2-1	CSARAFSTSGSYNEQFF	TGCAGTGCTAGAGCTTTTTCGACTAGCGGGAGTTACAATGAGCAGTTCTTC
TRBV12-3/TRBV12-4	.	.	TRBJ2-7	CASSLGGGYEQYF	TGTGCCAGCAGTTTAGGGGGCGGCTACGAGCAGTACTTC
TRBV6-2/TRBV6-3	.	.	TRBJ2-3	CASRGNPTAGGTQYF	TGTGCCAGCAGGGGAAATCCCACCGCCGGGGGAACGCAGTATTTT
TRBV15	.	many	TRBJ1-4	CATSKTANSNEKLFF	TGTGCCACCAGCAAGACAGCAAATAGTAATGAAAAACTGTTTTTT
TRBV7-9	TRBD1	few	TRBJ1-6	CASSDRGQSPLHF	TGTGCCAGCAGCGACAGGGGTCAGTCACCCCTCCACTTT
TRBV20-1	.	.	TRBJ1-5	CSAEAGATYNQPQHF	TGCAGTGCTGAGGCCGGGGCTACGTACAATCAGCCCCAGCATTTT
TRBV5-1	TRBD1	many	TRBJ1-2	CASSPGTGSYGYTF	TGCGCCAGCAGCCCTGGGACAGGGAGCTATGGCTACACCTTC
TRBV10-3	TRBD1	few	TRBJ2-3	CAISLTGPDTQYF	TGTGCCATCAGTTTGACAGGGCCAGATACGCAGTATTTT
TRBV5-1	TRBD1	.	TRBJ1-1	CASNQQGGLDEAFF	TGCGCCAGCAACCAACAGGGGGGCTTAGATGAAGCTTTCTTT
TRBV6-6	.	many	TRBJ1-2	CASTAAGDGYTF	TGTGCCAGCACGGCGGCAGGGGATGGCTACACCTTC
TRBV7-9	.	many	TRBJ1-5	CASSEDNNQPQHF	TGTGCCAGCAGCGAGGACAACAATCAGCCCCAGCATTTT
TRBV9	TRBD2	few	TRBJ2-3	CASSAGTSGGTDTQYF	TGTGCCAGCAGCGCAGGGACTAGCGGGGGTACAGATACGCAGTATTTT
TRBV5-1	TRBD1	few	TRBJ1-6	CASSLAPDRGVLQF	TGCGCCAGCAGCTTGGCCCCGGACAGGGGGGTCCTCCAATTT
TRBV18	.	few	TRBJ1-1	CASSLQGPVGTEAFF	TGTGCCAGCTCACTGCAGGGGCCTGTTGGAACTGAAGCTTTCTTT
TRBV5-1	TRBD1	few	TRBJ2-7	CASSLVGTGKDEQYF	TGCGCCAGCAGCTTGGTTGGGACAGGGAAGGACGAGCAGTACTTC
TRBV10-3	.	few	TRBJ2-7	CATGTQGYEQYF	TGTGCCACCGGGACCCAAGGATACGAGCAGTACTTC